The 25 T cell receptor beta chains given below trace back to one sample, sequenced in a study of neurological immune-mediated disorders (dated by TCRdb to the late 2010s). The library was prepared using 5' RACE. TCRdb names Illumina HiSeq 2500 as the instrument used. The public reads were run again by TCRdb, first through fastp at Q25 and then through MiXCR, and only productive beta chains were kept. Rows with a matching CDR3 protein are joined into one entry that keeps the most common DNA and genes. The sample table contains 50,000 or so distinct CDR3 sequences; only one count was recorded for around 17% of them. 3.5% to 4.5% of the sample lies in the top ten. Sequenced material: PBMCs. These receptors originate from a man in his sixties in good health.

At least ten counts were recorded for this clonotype. V gene TRBV29-1 combines with J gene TRBJ2-1; tentatively, D is TRBD1 (5 bases). V was pared by 4 bases and J by 7 bases, with 14 bases between. Germline loops: CDR1 SQVTM, CDR2 ANQGSEA. The CDR3 totals 13 residues. The CDR3 protein is CSVGRRTPNEQFF. CDR3 sequence (DNA): TGCAGCGTTGGCCGAAGGACACCGAATGAGCAGTTCTTC.

This clonotype was detected many times. This chain connects TRBV5-1 to TRBJ2-7, with no clear D. The CDR3 is made up of 12 amino acids. V shed 4 bases and J shed 3 bases, with 8 bases lying between them. Germline lookup yields CDR1 SGHRS and CDR2 YFSETQ. CDR3 amino acids: CASSRSGYEQYF. CDR3 bases: TGCGCCAGCAGCAGGTCGGGCTACGAGCAGTACTTC.

Many counts were recorded for this clonotype. The J gene is TRBJ1-5, the V gene TRBV12-3 or TRBV12-4; D might be TRBD1 (5 bases). The CDR3 sequence is 13 residues long. The V end lost 3 bases, the J end lost 5 bases, and 8 bases lay between the germline ends. In DNA form, the CDR3 reads TGTGCCAGCAGTTTCGCAGGGCATCAGCCCCAGCATTTT. Amino acid sequence: CASSFAGHQPQHF.

This clonotype was recorded many times. The chain carries TRBV7-9 and TRBJ1-2; D call uncertain. V gave up 0 bases and J gave up 0 bases, with 11 bases separating them. This CDR3 has 16 amino acids. Germline loops: CDR1 SEHNR, CDR2 FQNEAQ (reference sequence). This chain's CDR3 is CASSLAITLPNYGYTF. In DNA, the CDR3 is TGTGCCAGCAGCTTAGCGATCACTCTTCCTAACTATGGCTACACCTTC.

The table lists this clonotype with many counts. This chain uses TRBV12-3 or TRBV12-4 with TRBJ1-2; no reliable D call. CDR3 size: 15 residues. V lost 0 bases and J lost 0, with 8 bases in between. CDR3 coding DNA: TGTGCCAGCAGTTTAGCGGTCTCTGCTAACTATGGCTACACCTTC. It encodes CASSLAVSANYGYTF.

This clonotype was seen at least ten times. The V call is TRBV20-1, the J call TRBJ2-7; either TRBD1 or TRBD2 may fit D (7 bases each). The germline gives CDR1 DFQATT, CDR2 SNEGSKA (reference sequence). Trimming removed 3 bases at V and 4 bases at J, with 13 bases between. This CDR3 comprises 13 residues. For the CDR3, the DNA is TGCAGTGCTAGGGGAGGGGGCAAGTACGAGCAGTACTTC. Its translation is CSARGGGKYEQYF.

In its sample, this clonotype was seen many times. The chain employs TRBV7-2 and TRBJ2-4; TRBD1 might be the D (6 bases). This CDR3 spans 13 amino acids. V lost 8 bases and J lost 8, with 16 bases in between. Germline CDR1 and CDR2: SGHTA and FQGNSA. For the CDR3, the DNA is TGTGCCAGCTCAACAGGGCCGCTGGACATTCAGTACTTC. Its translation is CASSTGPLDIQYF.

Concerning this clonotype: A much larger clone differs from this one at a single base, so this may be a read error. The gene calls are TRBV6-2 or TRBV6-3 and TRBJ2-3; D may be TRBD2 (6 bases). Germline V gives CDR1 MNHEY, CDR2 SVGEGT. CDR3 length equals 15 residues. The CDR3 region has the DNA TGTGCCAGCAGGGAGGGGATTTTCGGCACATATACGCAGTATTTT. It codes for CASREGIFGTYTQYF.

This clonotype was detected many times. The rearrangement links TRBV6-5 to TRBJ2-2; tentative D call: TRBD2 (5 bases). The CDR3 is 14 residues long. V lost 6 bases and J lost 3, with 11 bases in between. Germline values: CDR1 MNHEY, CDR2 SVGAGI. The chain's CDR3 is CASRSAEHTGELFF. Here the CDR3 DNA reads TGTGCCAGCAGGTCAGCGGAGCACACCGGGGAGCTGTTTTTT.

With regard to this clonotype: It may be a read error: a sequence one base away is much more abundant. The genes are TRBV5-1 and TRBJ1-6, with D perhaps TRBD1 (6 bases). Germline CDR1 and CDR2: SGHRS and YFSETQ. The CDR3 is 14 amino acids. This CDR3 is CASSVGNRVSPLYF. The CDR3 DNA reads TGCGCCAGCAGCGTTGGGAACAGGGTTTCACCCCTCTACTTT.

This clonotype showed up many times. The rearrangement joins TRBV7-3 to TRBJ2-2; D remains unclear. Germline-derived CDR1 and CDR2 are SGHTA and FQGTGA. The CDR3 runs 16 residues. V lost 2 bases, J lost 0 bases, and 10 bases lay in between. The CDR3: CASSLFPPPNTGELFF. The CDR3 DNA follows: TGTGCCAGCAGCTTATTTCCCCCCCCGAACACCGGGGAGCTGTTTTTT.

This clonotype was picked up many times. This chain connects TRBV7-9 to TRBJ1-2; maybe TRBD1 (6 bases). V gave up 5 bases and J gave up 6 bases, with 13 bases separating them. CDR3 length: 13 residues. Per germline, CDR1 SEHNR and CDR2 FQNEAQ (reference sequence). CDR3 in amino acids: CASSAGTTHGYTF. In DNA, the CDR3 is TGTGCCAGCAGCGCCGGGACAACCCATGGCTACACCTTC.

On this clonotype itself: It may be a read error: a sequence one base away is much more abundant. The V and J genes are TRBV15 and TRBJ2-1, with 9 bases fitting TRBD2. From germline, CDR1 is LNHNV and CDR2 YYDKDF (reference sequence). The CDR3 runs to 15 residues. CDR3 sequence: CATNRRGGRDNEQFF. The CDR3 DNA reads TGTGCCACCAACAGACGGGGCGGGAGGGACAATGAGCAGTTCTTC.

This clonotype was counted ten times or more. V is TRBV3-1 and J is TRBJ2-3, with 9 bases matching TRBD1. V dropped 4 bases and J dropped 4; count of bases not matched to a gene: 6. Germline V gives CDR1 LGHDT, CDR2 YNNKEL (reference sequence). CDR3 size: 15 residues. The CDR3 DNA reads TGTGCCAGCAGCCCGGGACAGGGAGGCCCAGATACGCAGTATTTT. Its protein is CASSPGQGGPDTQYF.

At least ten counts were recorded for this clonotype. The gene calls are TRBV6-5 and TRBJ2-7; TRBD2 is a possible D gene (6 bases). Trimming took off 0 bases at V and 0 bases at J, with 6 bases between the two ends. CDR1 is MNHEY and CDR2 is SVGAGI in the germline V gene. This CDR3 is built from 14 residues. The CDR3 DNA is TGTGCCAGCAGTTACTCGACTAGCTCCTACGAGCAGTACTTC. Translated: CASSYSTSSYEQYF.

This clonotype appeared a few times. The chain combines TRBV20-1 with TRBJ2-5; tentative D call: TRBD1 (6 bases). This CDR3 comprises 13 residues. V lost 5 bases, J lost 2 bases, and 12 bases lay in between. Germline loops: CDR1 DFQATT, CDR2 SNEGSKA (reference sequence). Here the CDR3 reads CSALYQGQETQYF. The DNA of the CDR3 is TGCAGTGCTTTGTACCAGGGGCAAGAGACCCAGTACTTC.

This clonotype was observed at least ten times. CDR3 in amino acids: CASSVDGGGSTDTQYF. In DNA, the CDR3 is TGTGCCAGCAGCGTAGATGGGGGAGGAAGCACAGATACGCAGTATTTT. V is TRBV7-8 and J is TRBJ2-3, with D possibly being TRBD2 (6 bases). V dropped 5 bases and J dropped 0 bases, with 15 bases sitting between them. The CDR3 consists of 16 residues. Germline V gene lookup returns CDR1 SGHVS and CDR2 FQNEAQ.

This chain's CDR3 is CASSTDRVRSYEQYF. The CDR3 DNA sequence: TGTGCCAGCAGTACCGACAGGGTTCGCTCCTACGAGCAGTACTTC. This sequence joins TRBV6-6 and TRBJ2-7; 7 bases line up with TRBD1. V lost 5 bases, J lost 0 bases, and 7 bases stayed unmatched. This CDR3 comprises 15 residues. Germline-derived CDR1 and CDR2 are MNHNY and SVGAGI (reference sequence).

Within the sample, this clonotype is large. The rearrangement links TRBV27 to TRBJ1-2; D unclear. Trimming cost V 0 bases and J 4 bases, with 9 bases left between them. This CDR3 has 14 amino acids. CDR1 and CDR2 from the germline V gene are MNHEY and SMNVEV (reference sequence). The CDR3 sequence: CASSLSVSSYGYTF. Here the CDR3 DNA reads TGTGCCAGCAGTTTATCTGTCAGCTCCTATGGCTACACCTTC.

This clonotype has a count of ten or more. The genes are TRBV7-2 and TRBJ1-4; 7 bases are shared with TRBD1. The germline V gene has CDR1 SGHTA and CDR2 FQGNSA. V lost 5 bases, J lost 2 bases, and 5 bases stayed unmatched. CDR3 length: 15 residues. The CDR3 region has the DNA TGTGCCAGCAGCCGATCGGGACAGACTAATGAAAAACTGTTTTTT. Translation: CASSRSGQTNEKLFF.

This clonotype was seen only a few times. The chain is built from TRBV29-1 and TRBJ2-7; a weak D match, TRBD2 (5 bases). The CDR3 totals 13 residues. V was clipped by 4 bases and J by 2 bases, with 12 bases between them. The germline gives CDR1 SQVTM, CDR2 ANQGSEA. The CDR3 nucleotides read TGCAGCGTTGGGCTAGCAGGAGCCTACGAGCAGTACTTC. Its protein product is CSVGLAGAYEQYF.

This clonotype was recorded once. The genes are TRBV3-1 and TRBJ2-2, with D perhaps being TRBD1 or TRBD2 (5 bases each). Trimming cost V 5 bases and J 8 bases, with 15 bases left between them. The CDR3 extends over 14 amino acids. CDR1 is LGHDT and CDR2 is YNNKEL in the germline V gene (reference sequence). The DNA for the CDR3 is TGTGCCAGCAGCTATAGGCCCGGGGCTGGGGAGCTGTTTTTT. Translation: CASSYRPGAGELFF.

This clonotype was seen repeatedly, ten times or more. J is TRBJ1-1 and V is TRBV28; D possibly corresponds to TRBD1 (5 bases). The CDR3 is 15 residues long. Germline CDR1 is MDHEN and CDR2 is SYDVKM. V shed 1 base and J shed 6 bases, with 15 bases lying between them. The CDR3 spells CASSLFQGGVAEAFF. The CDR3 DNA sequence: TGTGCCAGCAGTTTATTTCAGGGAGGGGTGGCTGAAGCTTTCTTT.

Ten or more counts support this clonotype. The rearrangement joins TRBV28 to TRBJ2-5, with TRBD2 matching over 8 bases. Germline values: CDR1 MDHEN, CDR2 SYDVKM. The junction had 12 bases not matched to a gene; V was cut back by 4 bases and J by 2 bases. There are 17 residues in the CDR3. The CDR3 loop is CASSWGGAGDQQETQYF. CDR3 bases: TGTGCCAGCAGTTGGGGGGGAGCGGGAGATCAACAAGAGACCCAGTACTTC.

This clonotype was seen repeatedly, ten times or more. The V call is TRBV12-3 or TRBV12-4, the J call TRBJ1-6, with 7 bases matching TRBD1. The CDR3 sequence is 14 residues long. Trimming cost V 6 bases and J 7 bases; bases outside gene matches: 6. The CDR3 spells CASSQQGRNSPLHF. CDR3 coding DNA: TGTGCCAGCAGCCAACAGGGGAGGAATTCACCCCTCCACTTT.